This T cell receptor (beta chain) stems from a study of blood T cell repertoires in COVID-19. The V end lost 2 bases, the J end lost 2 bases, and 7 bases lay between the germline ends. The CDR3 has 13 amino acids. Germline CDR1 reads SGHDT; CDR2 reads YYEEEE. The assay was immunoSEQ multiplex PCR, and TCRdb's table has in-frame clones only and misses some. The sample has approximately 210,000 clones, roughly 84% seen once. Sequenced input: peripheral blood. The chain is built from TRBV5-6 and TRBJ1-1; D gene unclear. The TCR sequence derives from a woman of 80 years or more with acute or convalescent COVID-19. The CDR3: CASSFADNTEAFF. CDR3 nucleotides: TGTGCCAGCAGCTTTGCAGATAACACTGAAGCTTTCTTT.